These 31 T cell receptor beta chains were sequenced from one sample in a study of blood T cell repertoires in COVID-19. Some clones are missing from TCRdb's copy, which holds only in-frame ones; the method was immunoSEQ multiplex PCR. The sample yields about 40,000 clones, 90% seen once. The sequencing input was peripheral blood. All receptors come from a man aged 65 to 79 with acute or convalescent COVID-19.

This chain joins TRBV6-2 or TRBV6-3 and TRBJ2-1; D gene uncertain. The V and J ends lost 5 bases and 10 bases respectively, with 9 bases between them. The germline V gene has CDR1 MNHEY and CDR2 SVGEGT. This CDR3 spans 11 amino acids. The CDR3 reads CASSPMFEQFF. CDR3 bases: TGTGCCAGCAGTCCCATGTTCGAGCAGTTCTTC.

CDR3 nucleotides: TGTGCCAGCAGCCCCCCCATGTCACCCCTCCACTTT. Translating gives CASSPPMSPLHF. The genes are TRBV5-5 and TRBJ1-6; D remains unclear. This CDR3 is 12 amino acids long. The V gene lost 4 bases and the J gene lost 10 bases, with 9 bases spanning the gap. Germline V gene sequence: CDR1 SGHKS, CDR2 YYEKEE (reference sequence).

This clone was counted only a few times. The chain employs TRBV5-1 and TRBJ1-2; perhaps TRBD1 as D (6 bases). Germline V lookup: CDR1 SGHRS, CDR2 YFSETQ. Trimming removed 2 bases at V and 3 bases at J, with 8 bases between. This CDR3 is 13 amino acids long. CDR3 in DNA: TGCGCCAGCAGCTTAGACAGGCACTATGGCTACACCTTC. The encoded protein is CASSLDRHYGYTF.

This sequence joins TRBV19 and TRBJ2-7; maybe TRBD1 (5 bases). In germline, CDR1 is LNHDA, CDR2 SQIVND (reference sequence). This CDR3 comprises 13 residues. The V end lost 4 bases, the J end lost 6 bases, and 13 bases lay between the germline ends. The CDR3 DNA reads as TGTGCCAGTAGTAGAGAAGCAGGGCGCGAGCAGTACTTC. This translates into CASSREAGREQYF.

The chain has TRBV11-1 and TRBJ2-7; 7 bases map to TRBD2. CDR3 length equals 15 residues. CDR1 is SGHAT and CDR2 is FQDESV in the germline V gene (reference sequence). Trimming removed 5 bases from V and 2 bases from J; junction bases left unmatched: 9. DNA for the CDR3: TGTGCCAGCAGCCAAAAAAGCGGGACCCCCTACGAGCAGTACTTC. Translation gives CASSQKSGTPYEQYF.

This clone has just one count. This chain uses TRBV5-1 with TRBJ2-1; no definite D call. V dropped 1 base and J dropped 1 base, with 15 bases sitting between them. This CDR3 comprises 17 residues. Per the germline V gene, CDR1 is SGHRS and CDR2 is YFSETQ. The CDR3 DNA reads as TGCGCCAGCAGCTTGTGGGCGATATATCGGTCCTACAATGAGCAGTTCTTC. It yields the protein CASSLWAIYRSYNEQFF. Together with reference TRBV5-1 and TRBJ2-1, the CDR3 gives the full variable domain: KAGVTQTPRYLIKTRGQQVTLSCSPISGHRSVSWYQQTPGQGLQFLFEYFSETQRNKGNFPGRFSGRQFSNSRSEMNVSTLELGDSALYLCASSLWAIYRSYNEQFFGPGTRLTVL.

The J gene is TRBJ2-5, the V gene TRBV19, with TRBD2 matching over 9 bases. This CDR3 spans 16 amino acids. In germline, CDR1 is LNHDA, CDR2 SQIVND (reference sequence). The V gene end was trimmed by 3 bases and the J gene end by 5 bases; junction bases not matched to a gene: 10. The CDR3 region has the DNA TGTGCCAGTAGTATCAAACCGGGACTAGCTTATGAGACCCAGTACTTC. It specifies CASSIKPGLAYETQYF.

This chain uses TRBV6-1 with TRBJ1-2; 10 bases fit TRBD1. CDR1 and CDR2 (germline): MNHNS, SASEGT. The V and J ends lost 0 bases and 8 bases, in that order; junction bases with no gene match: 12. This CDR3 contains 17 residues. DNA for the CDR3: TGTGCCAGCAGTGAAGCGCCGGGGGACAGGGGTTTACTCGGCTACACCTTC. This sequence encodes CASSEAPGDRGLLGYTF.

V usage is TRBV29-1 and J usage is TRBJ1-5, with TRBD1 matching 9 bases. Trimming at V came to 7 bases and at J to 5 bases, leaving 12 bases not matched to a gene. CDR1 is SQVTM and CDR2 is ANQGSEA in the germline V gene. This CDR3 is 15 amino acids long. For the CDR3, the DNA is TGCAGCGCATCGACCGGGACAGGGCGGGATCAGCCCCAGCATTTT. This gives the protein CSASTGTGRDQPQHF.

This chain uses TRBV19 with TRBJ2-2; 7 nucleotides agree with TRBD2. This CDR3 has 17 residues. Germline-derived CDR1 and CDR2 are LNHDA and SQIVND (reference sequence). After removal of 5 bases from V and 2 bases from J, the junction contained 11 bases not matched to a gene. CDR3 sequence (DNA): TGTGCCAGTAGTGGGGAAGCTAGCGGACAAAACACCGGGGAGCTGTTTTTT. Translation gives CASSGEASGQNTGELFF. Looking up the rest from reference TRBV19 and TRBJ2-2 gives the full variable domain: DGGITQSPKYLFRKEGQNVTLSCEQNLNHDAMYWYRQDPGQGLRLIYYSQIVNDFQKGDIAEGYSVSREKKESFPLTVTSAQKNPTAFYLCASSGEASGQNTGELFFGEGSRLTVL.

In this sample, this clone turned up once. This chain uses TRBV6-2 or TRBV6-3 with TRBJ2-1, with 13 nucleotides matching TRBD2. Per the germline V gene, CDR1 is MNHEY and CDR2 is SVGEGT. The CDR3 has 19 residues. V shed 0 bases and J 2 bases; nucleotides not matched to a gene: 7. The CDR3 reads CASSYSGLAGVTPYNEQFF. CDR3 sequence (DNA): TGTGCCAGCAGTTACTCAGGACTAGCGGGAGTTACTCCCTACAATGAGCAGTTCTTC.

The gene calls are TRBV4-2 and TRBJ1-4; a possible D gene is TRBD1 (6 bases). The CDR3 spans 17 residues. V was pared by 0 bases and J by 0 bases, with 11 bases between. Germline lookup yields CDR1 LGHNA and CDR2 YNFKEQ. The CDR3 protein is CASSQDPGAATNEKLFF. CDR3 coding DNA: TGTGCCAGCAGCCAAGATCCAGGGGCTGCAACTAATGAAAAACTGTTTTTT.

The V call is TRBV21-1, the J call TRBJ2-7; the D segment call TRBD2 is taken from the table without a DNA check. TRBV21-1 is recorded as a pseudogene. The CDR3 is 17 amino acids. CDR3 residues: CASSHTRTSGRRYEQYF. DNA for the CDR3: TGTGCCAGCAGCCACACAAGGACTAGCGGGAGGAGGTACGAGCAGTACTTC.

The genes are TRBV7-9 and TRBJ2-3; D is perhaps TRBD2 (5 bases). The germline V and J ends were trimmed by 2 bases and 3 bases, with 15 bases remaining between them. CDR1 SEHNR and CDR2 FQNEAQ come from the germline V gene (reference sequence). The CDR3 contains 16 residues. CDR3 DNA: TGTGCCAGCAGCTTATGGACTCAGTGGCCTACAGATACGCAGTATTTT. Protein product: CASSLWTQWPTDTQYF.

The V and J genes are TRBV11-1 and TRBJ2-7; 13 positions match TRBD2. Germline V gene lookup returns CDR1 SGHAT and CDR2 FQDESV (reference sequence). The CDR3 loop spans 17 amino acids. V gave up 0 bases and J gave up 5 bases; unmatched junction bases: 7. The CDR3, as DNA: TGTGCCAGCAGCTTAGCGGTAGGAGGACTAGCGGGGGACGAGCAGTACTTC. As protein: CASSLAVGGLAGDEQYF.

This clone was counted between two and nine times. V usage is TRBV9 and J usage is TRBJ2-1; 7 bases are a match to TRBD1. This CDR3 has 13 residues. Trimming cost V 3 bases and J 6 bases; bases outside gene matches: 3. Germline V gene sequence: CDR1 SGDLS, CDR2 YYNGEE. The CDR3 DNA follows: TGTGCCAGCAGCGACCGGGACAGCAATGAGCAGTTCTTC. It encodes CASSDRDSNEQFF.

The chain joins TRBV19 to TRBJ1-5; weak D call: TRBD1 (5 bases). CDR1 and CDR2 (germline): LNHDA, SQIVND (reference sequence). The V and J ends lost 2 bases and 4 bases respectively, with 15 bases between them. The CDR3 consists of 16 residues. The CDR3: CASSIRLLTANQPQHF. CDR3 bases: TGTGCCAGTAGTATACGGCTGTTGACAGCGAATCAGCCCCAGCATTTT.

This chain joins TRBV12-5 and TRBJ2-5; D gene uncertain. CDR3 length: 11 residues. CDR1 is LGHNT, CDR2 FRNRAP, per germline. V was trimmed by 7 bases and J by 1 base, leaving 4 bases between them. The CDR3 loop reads CASAVQETQYF. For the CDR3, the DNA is TGTGCTAGTGCGGTCCAAGAGACCCAGTACTTC.

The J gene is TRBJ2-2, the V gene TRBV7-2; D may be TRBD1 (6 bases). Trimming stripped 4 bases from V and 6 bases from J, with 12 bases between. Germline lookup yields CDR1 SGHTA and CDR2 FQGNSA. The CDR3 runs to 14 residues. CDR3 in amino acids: CASSSNRQAGELFF. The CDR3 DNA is TGTGCCAGCAGCTCCAACCGACAGGCCGGGGAGCTGTTTTTT.

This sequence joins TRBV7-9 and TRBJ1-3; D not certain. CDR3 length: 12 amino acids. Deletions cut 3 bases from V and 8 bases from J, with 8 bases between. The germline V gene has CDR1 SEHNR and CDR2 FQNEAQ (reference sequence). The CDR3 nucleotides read TGTGCCAGCAGCTTCGGTGGTTACACCATATATTTT. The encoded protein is CASSFGGYTIYF.

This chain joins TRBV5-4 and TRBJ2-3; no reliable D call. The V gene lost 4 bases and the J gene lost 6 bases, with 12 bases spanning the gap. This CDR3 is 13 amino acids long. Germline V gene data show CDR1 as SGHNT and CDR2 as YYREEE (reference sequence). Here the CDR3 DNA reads TGTGCCAGCAGCAATAAACACGGGGATACGCAGTATTTT. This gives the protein CASSNKHGDTQYF.

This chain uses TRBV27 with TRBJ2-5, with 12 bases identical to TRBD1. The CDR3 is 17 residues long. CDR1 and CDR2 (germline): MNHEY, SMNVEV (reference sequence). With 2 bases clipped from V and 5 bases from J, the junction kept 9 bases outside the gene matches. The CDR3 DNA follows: TGTGCCAGCAGTTTAGAACCGGGGACAGGGGGCCGGGAGACCCAGTACTTC. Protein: CASSLEPGTGGRETQYF.

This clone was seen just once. CDR3 region: CATSPHDRGDYNEQFF. The CDR3 DNA reads as TGTGCCACCAGCCCCCATGATAGGGGTGACTACAATGAGCAGTTCTTC. The chain carries TRBV15 and TRBJ2-1; possible D gene TRBD1, 5 bases. This CDR3 is 16 amino acids long. The V end lost 5 bases, the J end lost 3 bases, and 17 bases lay between the germline ends. Germline CDR1 and CDR2: LNHNV and YYDKDF (reference sequence). The full variable domain, its missing parts supplied by reference TRBV15 and TRBJ2-1, is DAMVIQNPRYQVTQFGKPVTLSCSQTLNHNVMYWYQQKSSQAPKLLFHYYDKDFNNEADTPDNFQSRRPNTSFCFLDIRSPGLGDTAMYLCATSPHDRGDYNEQFFGPGTRLTVL.

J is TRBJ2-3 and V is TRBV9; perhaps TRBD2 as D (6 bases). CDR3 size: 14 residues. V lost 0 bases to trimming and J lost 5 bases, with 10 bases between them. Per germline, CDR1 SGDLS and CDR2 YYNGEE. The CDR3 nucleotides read TGTGCCAGCAGCGTAGTCGGGAGCGGAGATACGCAGTATTTT. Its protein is CASSVVGSGDTQYF.

The CDR3 loop is CASSLVPGTDTEAFF. The CDR3 DNA reads as TGTGCCAGCAGCTTAGTGCCGGGAACGGACACTGAAGCTTTCTTT. The chain links TRBV7-6 to TRBJ1-1, with D unclear. Germline CDR1 is SGHVS and CDR2 is FNYEAQ. CDR3 length: 15 amino acids. Between the trimmed V and J ends, which lost 1 base and 3 bases, there was a span of 12 bases.

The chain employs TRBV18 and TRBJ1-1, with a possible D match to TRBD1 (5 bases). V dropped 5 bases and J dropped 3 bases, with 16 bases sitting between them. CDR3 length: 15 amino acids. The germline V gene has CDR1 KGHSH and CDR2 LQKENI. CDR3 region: CASSSPSRGDTEAFF. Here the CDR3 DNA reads TGTGCCAGCTCAAGTCCTTCGCGGGGCGACACTGAAGCTTTCTTT.

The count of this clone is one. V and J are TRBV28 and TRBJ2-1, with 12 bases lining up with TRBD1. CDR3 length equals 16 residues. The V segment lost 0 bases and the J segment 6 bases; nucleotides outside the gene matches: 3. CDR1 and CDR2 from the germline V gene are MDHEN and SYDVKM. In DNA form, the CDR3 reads TGTGCCAGCAGTTTATGGGGACAGGGGGCCGGCAATGAGCAGTTCTTC. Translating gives CASSLWGQGAGNEQFF.

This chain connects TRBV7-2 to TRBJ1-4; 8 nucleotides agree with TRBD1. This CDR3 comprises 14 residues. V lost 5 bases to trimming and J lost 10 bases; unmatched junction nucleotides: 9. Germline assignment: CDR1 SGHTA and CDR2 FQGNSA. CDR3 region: CASSLREQGVKLFF. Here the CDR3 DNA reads TGTGCCAGCAGCCTCAGGGAACAGGGGGTAAAACTGTTTTTT.

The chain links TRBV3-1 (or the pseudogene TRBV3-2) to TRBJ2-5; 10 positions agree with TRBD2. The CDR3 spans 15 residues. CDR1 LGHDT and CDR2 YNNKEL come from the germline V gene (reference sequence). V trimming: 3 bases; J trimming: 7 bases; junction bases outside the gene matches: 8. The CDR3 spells CASSHPPSGSGTQYF. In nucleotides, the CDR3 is TGTGCCAGCAGCCATCCGCCTAGCGGGAGCGGGACCCAGTACTTC.

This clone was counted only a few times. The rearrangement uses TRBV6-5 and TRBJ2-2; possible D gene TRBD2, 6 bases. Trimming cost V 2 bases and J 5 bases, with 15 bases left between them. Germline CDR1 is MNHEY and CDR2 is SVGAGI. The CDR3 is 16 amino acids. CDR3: CASSYTDGRGTGELFF. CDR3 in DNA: TGTGCCAGCAGTTACACAGACGGCCGGGGGACCGGGGAGCTGTTTTTT.

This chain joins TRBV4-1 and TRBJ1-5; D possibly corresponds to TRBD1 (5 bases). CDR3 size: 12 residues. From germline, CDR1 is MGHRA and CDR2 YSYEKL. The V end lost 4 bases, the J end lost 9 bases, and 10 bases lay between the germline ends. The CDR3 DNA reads TGCGCCAGCAGCCGCGGCGGGGGGCCCCAGCATTTT. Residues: CASSRGGGPQHF.